A selection of T cell receptor beta chains follows, all from one sample in a study of OX40 agonist ivuxolimab in advanced cancers. Generated by immunoSEQ multiplex PCR, the TCRdb table keeps only in-frame clones and is missing some. Of 45,000 to 50,000 clones listed, around nine tenths are singletons. The sequenced sample was CD4+ or CD8+ T cells sorted from blood, obtained in a trial of the OX40 agonist ivuxolimab. Source of these receptors: an adult with an advanced solid tumor such as melanoma, head and neck, liver or kidney cancer. The CDR3 runs from the conserved cysteine through the conserved F or W. A D gene is named only where the DNA matches it firmly. Size values are once, few and many counts, or a class for expanded clones, and some rows have none.

V gene,J gene,clone size,D gene,CDR3 DNA,CDR3 protein
TRBV6-1,TRBJ1-2,.,.,TGTGCCAGCGCCGAGGTTTGGCAGGGGAGCTATGGCTACACCTTC,CASAEVWQGSYGYTF
TRBV11-3,TRBJ2-7,.,.,TGTGCCAGCAGCTTCGCTCACGGGCCCTACGAGCAGTACTTC,CASSFAHGPYEQYF
TRBV9,TRBJ2-5,.,TRBD2,TGTGCCAGCAGCGTAAGCGGGAGGCCCTTCCAAGAGACCCAGTACTTC,CASSVSGRPFQETQYF
TRBV28,TRBJ2-6,.,.,TGTGCCAGCAGTTTCTCCGGACTCCACTCTGGGGCCAACGTCCTGACTTTC,CASSFSGLHSGANVLTF
TRBV6-4,TRBJ2-3,.,.,TGTGCCAGCAGCGCTGCTCGGGGAGCGCAGTATTTT,CASSAARGAQYF
TRBV5-1,TRBJ2-5,few,.,TGCGCCAGCAGCTTGGCCGCCGCAACTCCTCGCGAGACCCAGTACTTC,CASSLAAATPRETQYF
TRBV20-1,TRBJ2-7,.,.,TGCAGTGCTAGGAATCGCTACGAGCAGTACTTC,CSARNRYEQYF
TRBV4-1,TRBJ1-1,once,TRBD1,TGCGCCAGCAGCCGCCCCGGGACAGGGAACACTGAAGCTTTCTTT,CASSRPGTGNTEAFF
TRBV19,TRBJ1-2,.,TRBD1,TGTGCCAGTACCGAACCCCTTGGGACAGGGAACGGGAATGGCTACACCTTC,CASTEPLGTGNGNGYTF
TRBV18,TRBJ2-5,.,.,TGTGCCAGCTCACCAGGACAGAGAGTAGAGACCCAGTACTTC,CASSPGQRVETQYF
TRBV27,TRBJ2-1,.,TRBD2,TGTGCCAGCAGTTTATCGAGGCTAGCGGTTAACAATGAGCAGTTCTTC,CASSLSRLAVNNEQFF
TRBV29-1,TRBJ2-7,.,TRBD1,TGCAGCGTTGTCCTCCTCCGAAGAATGGGACAGGCGAAATACGAGCAGTACTTC,CSVVLLRRMGQAKYEQYF
TRBV11-2,TRBJ1-1,.,.,TGTGCCAGCAGCGTTCGGGGAGGAAACACTGAAGCTTTCTTT,CASSVRGGNTEAFF
TRBV19,TRBJ2-3,large,TRBD1,TGTGCCAGTAGTATTGCGCAGGGGGCGCCCCCTGTCACAGATACGCAGTATTTT,CASSIAQGAPPVTDTQYF
TRBV19,TRBJ2-3,.,.,TGTGCCAGTAGTATCAATTGGGACCCAGATACGCAGTATTTT,CASSINWDPDTQYF
TRBV19,TRBJ1-4,.,.,TGTGCCAGTACTCCCGGTGGGGGGAGTGAAAAACTGTTTTTT,CASTPGGGSEKLFF
TRBV9,TRBJ2-7,.,TRBD2,TGTGCCAGCAGCGTAGAAGTAGCGGGAGTTGCTGAGCAGTACTTC,CASSVEVAGVAEQYF
TRBV7-2,TRBJ2-7,.,TRBD2,TGTGCCAGCAAACTTACCGTTAGCGGGAGGGACGAGCAGTACTTC,CASKLTVSGRDEQYF
TRBV5-6,TRBJ1-2,.,.,TGTGCCAGCAGCTTTTTTGTGAGTTACACCTTC,CASSFFVSYTF
TRBV28,TRBJ2-1,.,.,TGTGCCAGCAGTTCCACAGGGATGAAGCAGTTCTTC,CASSSTGMKQFF
TRBV6-1,TRBJ2-2,.,.,TGTGCCAGCAGTGACACCGGAACCGGGGAGCTGTTTTTT,CASSDTGTGELFF
TRBV6-1,TRBJ2-7,.,TRBD2,TGTGCCAGCAGATCCGGCGGGAGCCCCTACGAGCAGTACTTC,CASRSGGSPYEQYF
TRBV9,TRBJ2-1,.,.,TGTGCCAGCAGCGTCCGGGACACCGCGTACAATGAGCAGTTCTTC,CASSVRDTAYNEQFF
TRBV15,TRBJ1-5,.,.,TGTGCCACCAGCAGAGACCCCGGAGGCAATCAGCCCCAGCATTTT,CATSRDPGGNQPQHF
TRBV4-1,TRBJ2-1,.,.,TGCGCCAGCAGCCAAGCGGAGTGGAATGAGCAGTTCTTC,CASSQAEWNEQFF
TRBV2,TRBJ1-6,.,.,TGTGCCAGCAGTGTCTCAAATTCACCCCTCCACTTT,CASSVSNSPLHF
TRBV18,TRBJ1-3,.,.,TGTGCCAGCTCACCTGGTAAGGGAGCAGGAAACACCATATATTTT,CASSPGKGAGNTIYF
TRBV6-6,TRBJ2-2,.,.,TGTGCCAGCAGAACCTCAGAGGCGAACACCGGGGAGCTGTTTTTT,CASRTSEANTGELFF
TRBV6-1,TRBJ2-3,.,TRBD1,TGTGCCAGCAGTGCCCAGGGGGAGTTACCTTCAGATACGCAGTATTTT,CASSAQGELPSDTQYF
TRBV6-5,TRBJ1-2,.,.,TGTGCCAGCAGTTACTCGGGGAACTATGGCTACACCTTC,CASSYSGNYGYTF
TRBV9,TRBJ1-3,.,TRBD1,TGTGCCAGCAGCGCGGGGGACAGCTCTGGAAACACCATATATTTT,CASSAGDSSGNTIYF
TRBV19,TRBJ2-7,.,TRBD1,TGTGCCAGTAGTATCACAGGGGGGTACGAGCAGTACTTC,CASSITGGYEQYF
TRBV5-6,TRBJ2-1,.,.,TGTGCCAGCAACTTAATCGGTGGGACGAGCAGTGAGCAGTTCTTC,CASNLIGGTSSEQFF
TRBV2,TRBJ2-5,.,TRBD2,TGTGCCAGCAGGGGGGCTAGCGGGCCGCAAGAGACCCAGTACTTC,CASRGASGPQETQYF
TRBV5-6,TRBJ2-7,.,.,TGTGCCAGCAGCTTGCAGGGTTTGGCCCCCTACGAGCAGTACTTC,CASSLQGLAPYEQYF
TRBV28,TRBJ1-2,.,.,TGTGCCAGCAGTACCGCGCCGGGTGGGGGGCTTGGCTACACCTTC,CASSTAPGGGLGYTF
TRBV6-6,TRBJ2-6,.,.,TGTGCCAGCAGTTTGCTAGCACGCTCTGGGGCCAACGTCCTGACTTTC,CASSLLARSGANVLTF
TRBV30,TRBJ2-1,.,TRBD2,TGTGCCTGGAGTGTACCGGGAGGAACGGATGAGCAGTTCTTC,CAWSVPGGTDEQFF
TRBV29-1,TRBJ2-7,.,.,TGCAGCGTTGTTCTGGGGTTCGACGAGCAGTACTTC,CSVVLGFDEQYF
TRBV4-1,TRBJ2-3,once,.,TGCGCCAGCAGCCAAGACGGGCCACCATGGCGCGATACGCAGTATTTT,CASSQDGPPWRDTQYF
TRBV28,TRBJ1-2,.,.,TGTGCCAGCAGAATGCTGGGTGCTGACCCCGGCGGCGGCTACACCTTC,CASRMLGADPGGGYTF
TRBV9,TRBJ2-7,.,TRBD1,TGTGCCAGCAGCCCTTCAGGACAGGGCTACGAGCAGTACTTC,CASSPSGQGYEQYF
TRBV5-1,TRBJ2-7,.,.,TGCGCCAGCAGCCCCGGAGGTGGCAGTTTTTTGCACGAGCAGTACTTC,CASSPGGGSFLHEQYF
TRBV2,TRBJ2-1,.,.,TGTGCCAGCAGTGAATTGGCGGAGAAGCAGTTCTTC,CASSELAEKQFF
TRBV19,TRBJ2-4,.,.,TGTGCCAGTAGTATTGAGAAGCGGTTCTTGCCTCTAGCCAAAAACATTCAGTACTTC,CASSIEKRFLPLAKNIQYF
TRBV10-3,TRBJ1-2,.,.,TGTGCCATCAGTGAGTCGGAACAGCTTGGCTACACCTTC,CAISESEQLGYTF
TRBV9,TRBJ2-2,.,TRBD2,TGTGCCAGCAGCCAACTAGCGGGAGTCACCGGGGAGCTGTTTTTT,CASSQLAGVTGELFF
TRBV7-9,TRBJ2-1,.,.,TGTGCCAGCAGCTACGGTGAGCAGTTCTTC,CASSYGEQFF
TRBV18,TRBJ1-1,.,.,TGTGCCAGCTCACCGATCAGGGTGCCTGAAGCTTTCTTT,CASSPIRVPEAFF
TRBV7-9,TRBJ1-4,.,TRBD1,TGTGCCAGCAGCTTATCCATCGGGACAGTGGATGAAAAACTGTTTTTT,CASSLSIGTVDEKLFF
TRBV28,TRBJ1-1,.,TRBD1,TGTGCCAGCAGTTTACCCTCAGGGGGCACTGAAGCTTTCTTT,CASSLPSGGTEAFF
TRBV6-5,TRBJ2-7,.,TRBD1,TGTGCCAGCAGTTACCAGACAGGGGGCCCCTACGAGCAGTACTTC,CASSYQTGGPYEQYF
TRBV28,TRBJ2-7,.,TRBD2,TGTGCCAGCAGTTTAGTCCCAGCGGGAGACGACGAGCAGTACTTC,CASSLVPAGDDEQYF
TRBV2,TRBJ2-2,.,TRBD2,TGTGCCAGCAGTGATCTAGCGGGAGTTCCCGGGGAGCTGTTTTTT,CASSDLAGVPGELFF
TRBV19,TRBJ1-2,.,TRBD1,TGTGCCACCTCCGGGACAGTTTTTTATGGCTACACCTTC,CATSGTVFYGYTF
TRBV6-4,TRBJ2-3,.,.,TGTGCCAGCAGTCCCAGTGAGGGCACAGATACGCAGTATTTT,CASSPSEGTDTQYF
TRBV6-6,TRBJ1-1,.,.,TGTGCCAGCAGTTACTCGACTGACACTGAAGCTTTCTTT,CASSYSTDTEAFF
TRBV7-2,TRBJ2-7,.,.,TGTGCCAGCAGCTTAGAAGGGGGAGGGTACGAGCAGTACTTC,CASSLEGGGYEQYF
TRBV10-3,TRBJ1-5,.,.,TGTGCCATCAGTGTGGGGGCGGATCAGCCCCAGCATTTT,CAISVGADQPQHF
TRBV19,TRBJ2-7,.,.,TGTGCCAGTAGTAAGGGGGGGGACGTTCGTGAGCAGTACTTC,CASSKGGDVREQYF